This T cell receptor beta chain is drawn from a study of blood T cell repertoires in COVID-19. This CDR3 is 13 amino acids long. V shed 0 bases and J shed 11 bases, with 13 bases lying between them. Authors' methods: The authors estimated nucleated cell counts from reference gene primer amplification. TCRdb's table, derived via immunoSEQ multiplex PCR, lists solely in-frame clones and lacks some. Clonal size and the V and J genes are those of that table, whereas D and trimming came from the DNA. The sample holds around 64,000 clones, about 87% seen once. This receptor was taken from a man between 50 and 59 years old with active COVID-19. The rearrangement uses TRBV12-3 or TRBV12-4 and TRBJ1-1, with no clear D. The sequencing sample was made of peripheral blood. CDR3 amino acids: CASSLAGRQVAFF. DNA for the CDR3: TGTGCCAGCAGTTTAGCGGGTAGACAAGTCGCTTTCTTT.